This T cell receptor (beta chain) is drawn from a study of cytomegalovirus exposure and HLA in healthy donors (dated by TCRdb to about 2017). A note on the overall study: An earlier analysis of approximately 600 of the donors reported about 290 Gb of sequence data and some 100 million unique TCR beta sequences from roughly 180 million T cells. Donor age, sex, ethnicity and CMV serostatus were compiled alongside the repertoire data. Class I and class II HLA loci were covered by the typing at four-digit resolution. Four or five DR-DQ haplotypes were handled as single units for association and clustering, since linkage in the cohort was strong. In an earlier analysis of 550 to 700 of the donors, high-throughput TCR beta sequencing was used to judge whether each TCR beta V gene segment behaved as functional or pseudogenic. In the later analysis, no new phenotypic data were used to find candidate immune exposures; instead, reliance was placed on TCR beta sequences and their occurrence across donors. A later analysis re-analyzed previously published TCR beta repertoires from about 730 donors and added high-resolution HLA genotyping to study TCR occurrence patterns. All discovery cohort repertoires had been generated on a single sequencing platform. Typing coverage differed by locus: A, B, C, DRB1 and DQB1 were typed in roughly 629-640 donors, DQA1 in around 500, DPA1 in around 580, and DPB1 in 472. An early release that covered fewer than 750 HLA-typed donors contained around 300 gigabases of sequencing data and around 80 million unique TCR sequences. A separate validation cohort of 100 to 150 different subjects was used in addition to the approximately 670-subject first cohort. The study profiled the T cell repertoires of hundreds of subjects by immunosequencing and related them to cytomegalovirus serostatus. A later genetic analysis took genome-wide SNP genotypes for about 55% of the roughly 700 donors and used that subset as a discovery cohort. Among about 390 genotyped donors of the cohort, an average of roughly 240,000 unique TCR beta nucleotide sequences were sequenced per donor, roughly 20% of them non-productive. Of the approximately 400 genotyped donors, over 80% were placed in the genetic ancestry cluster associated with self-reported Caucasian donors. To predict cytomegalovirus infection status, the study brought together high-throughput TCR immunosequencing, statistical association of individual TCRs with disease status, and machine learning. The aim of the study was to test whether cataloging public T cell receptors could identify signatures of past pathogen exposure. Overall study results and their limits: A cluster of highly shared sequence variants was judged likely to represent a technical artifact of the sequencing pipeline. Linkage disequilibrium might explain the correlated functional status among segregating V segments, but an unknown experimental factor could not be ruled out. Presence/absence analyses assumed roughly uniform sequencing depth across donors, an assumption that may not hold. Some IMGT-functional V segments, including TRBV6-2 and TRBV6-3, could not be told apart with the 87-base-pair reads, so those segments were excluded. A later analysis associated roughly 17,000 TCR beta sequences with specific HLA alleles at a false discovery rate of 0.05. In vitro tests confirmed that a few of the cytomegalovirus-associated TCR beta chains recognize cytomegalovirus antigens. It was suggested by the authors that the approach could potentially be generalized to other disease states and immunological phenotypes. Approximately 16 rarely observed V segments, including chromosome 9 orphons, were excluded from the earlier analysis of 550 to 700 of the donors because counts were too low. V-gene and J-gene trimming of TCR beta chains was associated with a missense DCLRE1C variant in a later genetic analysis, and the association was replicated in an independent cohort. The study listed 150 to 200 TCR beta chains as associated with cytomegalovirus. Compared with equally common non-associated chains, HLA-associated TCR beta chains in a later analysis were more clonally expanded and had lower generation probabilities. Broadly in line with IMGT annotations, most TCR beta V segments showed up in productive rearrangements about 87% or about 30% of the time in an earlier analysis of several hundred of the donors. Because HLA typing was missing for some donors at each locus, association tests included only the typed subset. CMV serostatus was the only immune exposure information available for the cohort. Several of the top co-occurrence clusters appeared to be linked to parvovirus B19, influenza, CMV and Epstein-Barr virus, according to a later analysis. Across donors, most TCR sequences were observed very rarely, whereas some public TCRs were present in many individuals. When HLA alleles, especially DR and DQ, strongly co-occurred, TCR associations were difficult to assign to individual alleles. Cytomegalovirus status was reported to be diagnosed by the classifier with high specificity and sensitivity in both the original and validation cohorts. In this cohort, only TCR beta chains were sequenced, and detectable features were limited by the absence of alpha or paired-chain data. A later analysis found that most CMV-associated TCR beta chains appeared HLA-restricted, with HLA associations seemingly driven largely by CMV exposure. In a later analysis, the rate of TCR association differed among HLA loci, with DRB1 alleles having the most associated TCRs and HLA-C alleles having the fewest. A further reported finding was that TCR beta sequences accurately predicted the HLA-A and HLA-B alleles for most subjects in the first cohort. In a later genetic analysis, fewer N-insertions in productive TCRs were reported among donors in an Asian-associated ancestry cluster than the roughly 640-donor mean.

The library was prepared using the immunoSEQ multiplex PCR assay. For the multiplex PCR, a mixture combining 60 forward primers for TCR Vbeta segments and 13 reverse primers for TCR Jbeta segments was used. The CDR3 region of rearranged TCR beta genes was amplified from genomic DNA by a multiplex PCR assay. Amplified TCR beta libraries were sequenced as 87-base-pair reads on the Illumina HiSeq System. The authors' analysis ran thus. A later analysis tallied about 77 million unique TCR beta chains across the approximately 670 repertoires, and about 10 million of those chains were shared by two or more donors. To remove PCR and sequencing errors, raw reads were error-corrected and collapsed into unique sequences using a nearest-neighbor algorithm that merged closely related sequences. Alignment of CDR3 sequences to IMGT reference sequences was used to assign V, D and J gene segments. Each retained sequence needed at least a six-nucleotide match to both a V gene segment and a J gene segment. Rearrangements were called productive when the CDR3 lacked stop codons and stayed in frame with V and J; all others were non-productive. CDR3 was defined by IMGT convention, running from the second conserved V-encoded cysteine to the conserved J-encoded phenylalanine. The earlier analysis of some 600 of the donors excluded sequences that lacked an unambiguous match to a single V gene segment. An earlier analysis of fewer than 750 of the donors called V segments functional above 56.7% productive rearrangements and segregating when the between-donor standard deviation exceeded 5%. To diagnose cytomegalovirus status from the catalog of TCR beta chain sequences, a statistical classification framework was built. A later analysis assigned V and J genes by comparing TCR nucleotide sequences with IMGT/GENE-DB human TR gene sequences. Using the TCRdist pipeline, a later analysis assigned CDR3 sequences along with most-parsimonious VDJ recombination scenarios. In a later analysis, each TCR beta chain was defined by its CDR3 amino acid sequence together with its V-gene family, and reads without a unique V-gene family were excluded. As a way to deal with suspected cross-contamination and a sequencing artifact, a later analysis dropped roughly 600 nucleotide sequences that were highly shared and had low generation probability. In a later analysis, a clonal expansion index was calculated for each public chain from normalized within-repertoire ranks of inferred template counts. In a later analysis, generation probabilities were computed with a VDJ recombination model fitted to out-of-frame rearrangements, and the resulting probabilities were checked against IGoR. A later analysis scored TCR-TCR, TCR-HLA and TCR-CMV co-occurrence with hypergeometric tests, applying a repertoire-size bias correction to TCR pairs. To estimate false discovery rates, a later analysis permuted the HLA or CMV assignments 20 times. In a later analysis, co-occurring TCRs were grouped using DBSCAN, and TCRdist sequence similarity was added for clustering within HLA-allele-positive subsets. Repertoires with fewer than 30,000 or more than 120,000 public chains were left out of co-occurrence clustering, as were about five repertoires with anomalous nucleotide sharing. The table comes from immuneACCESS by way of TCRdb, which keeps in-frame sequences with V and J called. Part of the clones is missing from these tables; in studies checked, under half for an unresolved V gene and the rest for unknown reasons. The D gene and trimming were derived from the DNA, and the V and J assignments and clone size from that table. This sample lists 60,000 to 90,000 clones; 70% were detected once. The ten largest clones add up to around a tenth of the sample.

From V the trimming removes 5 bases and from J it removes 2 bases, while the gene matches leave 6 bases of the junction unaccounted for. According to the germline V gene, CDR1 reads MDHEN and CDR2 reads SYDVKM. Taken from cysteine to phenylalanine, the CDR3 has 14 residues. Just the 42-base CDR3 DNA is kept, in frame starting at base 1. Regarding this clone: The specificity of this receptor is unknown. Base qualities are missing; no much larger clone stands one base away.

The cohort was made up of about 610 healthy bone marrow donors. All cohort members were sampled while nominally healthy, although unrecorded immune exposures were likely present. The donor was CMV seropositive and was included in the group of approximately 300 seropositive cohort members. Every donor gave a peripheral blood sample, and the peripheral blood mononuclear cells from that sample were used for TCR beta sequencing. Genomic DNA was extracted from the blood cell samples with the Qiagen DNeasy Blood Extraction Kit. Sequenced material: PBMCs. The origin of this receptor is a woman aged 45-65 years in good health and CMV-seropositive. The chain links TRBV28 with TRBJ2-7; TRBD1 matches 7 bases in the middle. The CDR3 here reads CASSPGTVPYEQYF. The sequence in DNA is TGTGCCAGCAGTCCCGGGACAGTCCCCTACGAGCAGTACTTC.